The clone carrying this T cell receptor delta chain was counted a few times. This sample was included in a study of gamma-delta T cells after stem cell transplantation. This CDR3 is 15 amino acids long. V was trimmed by 4 bases and J by 1 base, leaving 19 bases between them. Looked up from germline, CDR1 is TVYSNPD and CDR2 is GDNSRS (reference sequence). TCRdb reprocessed the RT-PCR reads through CATT. The repertoire has 12,000 to 15,000 delta-chain clones, roughly 34% of them found once; the top ten carry 3.8%. The sequence derives from a human donor. It is not recorded whose cells these are; they may come from a transplant donor. The V and J genes are TRDV3 and TRDJ1; D call uncertain. Sequenced sample: gamma-delta T cells. The CDR3 loop is CACTTRFARTDKLIF. CDR3 DNA sequence: TGTGCCTGCACAACCCGGTTTGCCCGCACCGATAAACTCATCTTT. Combining the CDR3 with reference TRDV3 and TRDJ1 gives the whole variable domain CDKVTQSSPDQTVASGSEVVLLCTYDTVYSNPDLFWYRIRPDYSFQFVFYGDNSRSEGADFTQGRFSVKHILTQKAFHLVISPVRTEDSATYYCACTTRFARTDKLIFGKGTRVTVEP.